What follows are 24 T cell receptor beta chains derived from one specimen sequenced in a study of T cell repertoires in cytomegalovirus infection (dated by TCRdb to about 2019). TCRdb names Illumina HiSeq 1500 as the instrument used. TCRdb itself trimmed the public reads at Q25 with fastp, ran MiXCR and retained productive beta chains. Under each unique CDR3 protein, matching rows form one entry showing the most common genes and DNA. For this sample the table gives hundreds of thousands of distinct CDR3 sequences, of which around a third were detected only once. Around 11% of the sample is in the top ten clones. The sample's treatment or condition label, decoded: in vitro stimulation with specific CMV peptide epitopes to enrich CMV-specific T cells. Their specific antigens are unknown. Sample: cultured CD8+ T cells from PBMCs, taken from culture after CMV antigen stimulation. The receptors shown here come from a human donor in good health (CMV status not recorded). Some clones in this sample may be carry-over from other donors' samples.

This clonotype was counted many times. This chain links TRBV7-6 with TRBJ2-3, with D hard to call. Germline V gene sequence: CDR1 SGHVS, CDR2 FNYEAQ. There are 14 residues in the CDR3. Trimming pared 3 bases from V and 3 bases from J, leaving 10 bases between. CDR3 nucleotides: TGTGCCAGCAGCTTTAAATCTGGTACAGATACGCAGTATTTT. Translated: CASSFKSGTDTQYF.

This clonotype was counted a few times. V is TRBV27 and J is TRBJ2-7; maybe TRBD2 (5 bases). The CDR3 totals 14 residues. CDR1 and CDR2 from the germline V gene are MNHEY and SMNVEV (reference sequence). V lost 3 bases and J lost 3, with 12 bases in between. CDR3 amino acids: CASSFGIKGYEQYF. The CDR3 coding sequence is TGTGCCAGCAGTTTCGGGATTAAGGGCTACGAGCAGTACTTC.

This clonotype was detected a few times. The genes are TRBV6-6 and TRBJ1-2, with TRBD1 matching over 10 bases. Germline V gene sequence: CDR1 MNHNY, CDR2 SVGAGI (reference sequence). With V trimmed by 6 bases and J by 2 bases, 6 bases remained unmatched. The CDR3 consists of 15 residues. CDR3 amino acids: CASRGTGDPNYGYTF. The CDR3 nucleotides are TGTGCCAGCAGGGGGACAGGGGATCCGAACTATGGCTACACCTTC.

This chain connects TRBV9 to TRBJ1-4, with D possibly TRBD1 on 5 matching bases. The V end was cut by 0 bases, the J end by 7 bases, with 16 bases between. CDR3 size: 16 residues. Germline V CDR1 and CDR2: SGDLS, YYNGEE. This chain's CDR3 is CASSVEMGTPGEKLFF. Written as DNA, the CDR3 is TGTGCCAGCAGCGTAGAGATGGGGACCCCTGGTGAAAAACTGTTTTTT.

Only one count was recorded for this clonotype. The gene calls are TRBV4-1 and TRBJ1-2; D perhaps matches TRBD1 (5 bases). V lost 5 bases to trimming and J lost 0 bases, with 16 bases between them. The CDR3 is made up of 16 amino acids. Germline assignment: CDR1 MGHRA and CDR2 YSYEKL. As DNA, the CDR3 is TGCGCCAGCAGCATTATAAAGGACACTACTAACTATGGCTACACCTTC. Translating it yields CASSIIKDTTNYGYTF.

This clonotype came up many times. The chain employs TRBV7-9 and TRBJ2-1; maybe TRBD1 (6 bases). CDR1 is SEHNR and CDR2 is FQNEAQ in the germline V gene (reference sequence). The CDR3 is 11 residues long. V was shortened by 6 bases and J by 10 bases, with 10 bases between the two germline ends. CDR3 amino acids: CASRTGGEQFF. DNA for the CDR3: TGTGCCAGCAGGACAGGTGGGGAGCAGTTCTTC.

This clonotype was seen ten or more times. The chain has TRBV7-2 and TRBJ2-4; TRBD1 aligns across 8 bases. The CDR3 is 17 amino acids. The germline CDR1 and CDR2 sequences are SGHTA and FQGNSA. Trimming at V came to 0 bases and at J to 3 bases, leaving 7 bases not matched to a gene. CDR3 sequence: CASSLASRGQGKNIQYF. In DNA, the CDR3 is TGTGCCAGCAGCTTAGCGAGCAGGGGGCAAGGCAAAAACATTCAGTACTTC. Drawing the rest from reference TRBV7-2 and TRBJ2-4, the complete variable domain is GAGVSQSPSNKVTEKGKDVELRCDPISGHTALYWYRQSLGQGLEFLIYFQGNSAPDKSGLPSDRFSAERTGGSVSTLTIQRTQQEDSAVYLCASSLASRGQGKNIQYFGAGTRLSVL.

This clonotype appeared a few times. The V and J genes are TRBV6-1 and TRBJ2-5; D may be TRBD1 or TRBD2 (5 bases each). CDR1 MNHNS and CDR2 SASEGT come from the germline V gene. Trimming took 2 bases from V and 5 from J, leaving 12 bases between them. CDR3 length: 14 residues. CDR3 loop: CASSEQGEGETQYF. The CDR3 DNA follows: TGTGCCAGCAGTGAACAAGGCGAGGGGGAGACCCAGTACTTC.

The chain employs TRBV25-1 and TRBJ1-1; 7 bases agree with TRBD1. Trimming cost V 0 bases and J 0 bases; bases outside gene matches: 19. The CDR3 is 21 residues long. Germline V CDR1 and CDR2: MGHDK, SYGVNS. The CDR3 spells CASSEYFPGKGAKAMNTEAFF. The DNA for the CDR3 is TGTGCCAGCAGTGAATATTTTCCCGGTAAGGGGGCAAAAGCGATGAACACTGAAGCTTTCTTT.

V gene TRBV20-1 combines with J gene TRBJ2-2; 9 positions agree with TRBD2. Per the germline V gene, CDR1 is DFQATT and CDR2 is SNEGSKA (reference sequence). Losses at the gene ends were 6 bases for V and 0 bases for J; bases not matched to a gene: 5. The CDR3 is 15 residues long. The CDR3 loop reads CSARTSETNTGELFF. CDR3 sequence (DNA): TGCAGTGCCCGGACTAGCGAAACGAACACCGGGGAGCTGTTTTTT.

The sample holds a few counts of this clonotype. J is TRBJ2-1 and V is TRBV11-3, with 8 bases fitting TRBD2. The V and J ends lost 0 bases and 0 bases, in that order; junction bases with no gene match: 1. This CDR3 has 16 amino acids. Per the germline V gene, CDR1 is SGHNT and CDR2 is YENEEA. CDR3 sequence: CASSLDRGGSYNEQFF. As DNA, the CDR3 is TGTGCCAGCAGCTTAGATCGGGGGGGCTCCTACAATGAGCAGTTCTTC.

The chain carries TRBV6-2 or TRBV6-3 and TRBJ2-7; 9 bases match TRBD1. Losses at the gene ends were 7 bases for V and 6 bases for J; bases not matched to a gene: 7. Germline V gives CDR1 MNHEY, CDR2 SVGEGT. CDR3 size: 13 residues. The CDR3 protein is CASTLQGASEQYV. In nucleotides, the CDR3 is TGTGCCAGCACTCTACAGGGGGCAAGCGAGCAGTACGTC.

V gene TRBV28 combines with J gene TRBJ1-2; 7 positions match TRBD1. V was clipped by 2 bases and J by 4 bases; unmatched bases: 13. From germline, CDR1 is MDHEN and CDR2 SYDVKM. This CDR3 contains 17 residues. The CDR3 sequence is CASSLSTKQGRGYGYTF. As DNA, the CDR3 is TGTGCCAGCAGTTTAAGCACCAAACAGGGGCGGGGCTATGGCTACACCTTC.

There are many counts of this clonotype. The V gene is TRBV7-9, the J gene TRBJ2-5; either TRBD1 or TRBD2 may fit D (5 bases each). Germline lookup yields CDR1 SEHNR and CDR2 FQNEAQ (reference sequence). Trimming took 5 bases from V and 4 from J, leaving 26 bases between them. The CDR3 loop spans 18 amino acids. CDR3 loop: CASSAPGRDPTRRETQYF. Here the CDR3 DNA reads TGTGCCAGCAGCGCCCCCGGCCGGGACCCTACCAGGCGAGAGACCCAGTACTTC. Combining the CDR3 with reference TRBV7-9 and TRBJ2-5 gives the whole variable domain DTGVSQNPRHKITKRGQNVTFRCDPISEHNRLYWYRQTLGQGPEFLTYFQNEAQLEKSRLLSDRFSAERPKGSFSTLEIQRTEQGDSAMYLCASSAPGRDPTRRETQYFGPGTRLLVL.

The chain combines TRBV2 with TRBJ1-1, with D uncertain. V was pared by 6 bases and J by 0 bases, with 11 bases between. Germline V gives CDR1 SNHLY, CDR2 FYNNEI. The CDR3 loop spans 14 amino acids. The CDR3 DNA reads TGTGCCAGCAGGAAGGACGGCATGAACACTGAAGCTTTCTTT. Translating it yields CASRKDGMNTEAFF.

The J gene is TRBJ2-7, the V gene TRBV5-5; D unclear. The CDR3 runs to 13 residues. The ends were cut back, 4 bases at V and 2 bases at J, with 10 bases in the middle. Germline CDR1 SGHKS, CDR2 YYEKEE (reference sequence). The CDR3 sequence is CASSHRGAYEQYV. The CDR3 region has the DNA TGTGCCAGCAGCCACCGTGGGGCCTACGAGCAGTACGTC.

Points on this clonotype: A much more abundant neighbour one base away suggests this may be a read error. The rearrangement uses TRBV7-8 and TRBJ2-4; tentative D call: TRBD2 (6 bases). Germline CDR1 and CDR2: SGHVS and FQNEAQ. CDR3 size: 17 residues. Trimming took 6 bases from V and 2 from J, leaving 20 bases between them. CDR3 coding DNA: TGTGCCAGCAGTGGAGAGGAGGGGCGGCGCACCAAAAACATTCAGTACTTC. Its protein is CASSGEEGRRTKNIQYF.

V is TRBV27 and J is TRBJ2-4, with D tentatively TRBD1 (6 bases). The CDR3 has 14 residues. Trimming cost V 5 bases and J 5 bases, with 13 bases left between them. Per the germline V gene, CDR1 is MNHEY and CDR2 is SMNVEV (reference sequence). The CDR3 bases are TGTGCCAGCAGTGTACAGGGTATACAAAACATTCAGTACTTC. It yields the protein CASSVQGIQNIQYF.

This sequence joins TRBV7-2 and TRBJ2-1; tentative D call: TRBD2 (7 bases). V was pared by 3 bases and J by 16 bases, with 19 bases between. The CDR3 is 13 residues long. Germline CDR1 SGHTA, CDR2 FQGNSA. The CDR3 loop is CASSFWEGVFHFF. In DNA form, the CDR3 reads TGTGCCAGCAGCTTCTGGGAGGGGGTCTTTCATTTCTTC.

The J gene is TRBJ1-6, the V gene TRBV2; D might be TRBD1 (5 bases). CDR3 length: 13 residues. Germline values: CDR1 SNHLY, CDR2 FYNNEI. The V gene lost 11 bases and the J gene lost 6 bases, with 14 bases spanning the gap. CDR3 in DNA: TGTGCCGGGGCCCTGAGGGTTAATTCACCCCTCCACTTT. Translating it yields CAGALRVNSPLHF.

The chain couples TRBV6-6 to TRBJ2-1; possibly TRBD2 for D (5 bases). CDR1 MNHNY and CDR2 SVGAGI come from the germline V gene (reference sequence). Trimming stripped 2 bases from V and 7 bases from J, with 30 bases between. The CDR3 consists of 20 residues. This CDR3 is CASSYLGSVAEGRAWNEQFF. As DNA, the CDR3 is TGTGCCAGCAGTTACCTGGGATCCGTAGCTGAGGGTCGGGCATGGAATGAGCAGTTCTTC.

This clonotype turned up a few times. The gene calls are TRBV6-1 and TRBJ2-2, with a weak D call TRBD2 (6 bases). V was cut by 6 bases and J by 1 base, with 15 bases left in between. Germline V gene lookup returns CDR1 MNHNS and CDR2 SASEGT. CDR3 length: 16 amino acids. The CDR3 DNA is TGTGCCAGCAGCCCCTGGGTGGGAGGGAACACCGGGGAGCTGTTTTTT. Its translation is CASSPWVGGNTGELFF.

This clonotype has a handful of counts. The V gene is TRBV12-3 or TRBV12-4, the J gene TRBJ2-2; 11 bases line up with TRBD1. The CDR3 extends over 15 amino acids. Trimming cost V 5 bases and J 6 bases; bases outside gene matches: 5. In DNA, the CDR3 is TGTGCCAGCAGTATGGACAGGGGGCTGTCCGGGGAGCTGTTTTTT. The encoded protein is CASSMDRGLSGELFF.

The rearrangement uses TRBV4-3 and TRBJ1-1; D is unresolved. This CDR3 region has 14 residues. Trimming took 0 bases from V and 4 from J, leaving 9 bases between them. Germline CDR1 LGHNA, CDR2 YSLEER. The CDR3: CASSQDRIVTEAFF. The CDR3 DNA is TGCGCCAGCAGCCAAGACCGGATAGTCACTGAAGCTTTCTTT.